This TCR beta chain was captured in a study of chemoradiotherapy in HPV16-positive cancers. The wider study: Candidate HPV-specific clones and shared TCR motifs came from a couple of HPV16-positive patients.

Method: immunoSEQ multiplex PCR; TCRdb's copy keeps in-frame clones and lacks some. The table shows roughly 14,000 clones, with roughly 80% occurring only once. The germline V gene encodes CDR1 SGHNT and CDR2 YYREEE (reference sequence). This CDR3 region has 14 residues. Remarks on this clone: One end of the junction does not line up with germline, which may come from a read error.

The receptor comes from a human donor with HPV-associated anogenital cancer. V gene TRBV5-4 combines with J gene TRBJ1-1; 10 bases fit TRBD1. Specimen collection occurred from a patient who underwent chemoradiotherapy. CDR3 residues: CAGSPTGGWTEAFF. Here the CDR3 DNA reads TGTGCCGGCAGCCCGACAGGGGGCTGGACTGAAGCTTTCTTT.